These 27 T cell receptor beta chains were all obtained from the same sample, sequenced in a study of CD8 T cells in ankylosing spondylitis. One entry per CDR3 protein, called by TCRdb with MiXCR from the 5' RACE reads. The sample shows roughly 240,000 distinct CDR3 sequences, approximately 30% of them seen only once. The source material was blood, either unsorted or a sorted T cell fraction (not recorded which). The receptors derive from a male donor with ankylosing spondylitis or in good health (not recorded which).

This clonotype was seen a handful of times. This rearrangement joins TRBV20-1 to TRBJ2-3, with D hard to call. Germline V gene sequence: CDR1 DFQATT, CDR2 SNEGSKA (reference sequence). CDR3 length: 11 residues. Trimming removed 3 bases at V and 5 bases at J, with 6 bases between. The CDR3: CSASSGDTQYF. The CDR3, as DNA: TGCAGTGCTAGTTCCGGAGATACGCAGTATTTT.

This clonotype turned up a few times. The CDR3 region is CASSLVGPSSYNEQFF. CDR3 nucleotide sequence: TGTGCCAGCAGCTTAGTGGGACCGAGCTCCTACAATGAGCAGTTCTTC. The V and J genes are TRBV11-2 and TRBJ2-1; D might be TRBD1 or TRBD2, each matching 5 bases. This CDR3 has 16 amino acids. Trimming removed 1 base from V and 0 bases from J, with 10 bases in between. Germline loops: CDR1 SGHAT, CDR2 FQNNGV.

The chain couples TRBV3-1 to TRBJ1-1, with a weak D call TRBD1 (6 bases). CDR3 size: 16 residues. Germline CDR1 LGHDT, CDR2 YNNKEL (reference sequence). V dropped 1 base and J dropped 1 base, with 13 bases sitting between them. DNA for the CDR3: TGTGCCAGCAGCCAAGCTGGCAGGGGAAAGAACACTGAAGCTTTCTTT. Translating gives CASSQAGRGKNTEAFF.

The CDR3 DNA follows: TGTGCCAGCAGTGGGAGACTAGCGGGGGGACAAGAGACCCAGTACTTC. The encoded protein is CASSGRLAGGQETQYF. The chain couples TRBV6-1 to TRBJ2-5; 13 nucleotides match TRBD2. The CDR3 spans 16 residues. The germline V gene has CDR1 MNHNS and CDR2 SASEGT. After removal of 4 bases from V and 2 bases from J, the junction contained 4 bases not matched to a gene.

The V call is TRBV20-1, the J call TRBJ2-5; the match to TRBD2 covers 10 bases. The J segment lost 2 bases and the V segment lost 6 bases, leaving 3 bases of the junction unmatched. In germline, CDR1 is DFQATT, CDR2 SNEGSKA (reference sequence). The CDR3 has 13 amino acids. The CDR3 sequence is CSATSGAQETQYF. CDR3 nucleotide sequence: TGCAGTGCAACTAGCGGGGCGCAAGAGACCCAGTACTTC.

This clonotype was counted many times. The chain is built from TRBV6-5 and TRBJ1-2; D may be TRBD1 (5 bases). CDR1 and CDR2 from the germline V gene are MNHEY and SVGAGI. V lost 4 bases and J 5 bases, leaving 8 bases between the germline ends. The CDR3 consists of 12 residues. The CDR3 region has the DNA TGTGCCAGCAGTTCGGACACTTATGGCTACACCTTC. Translated: CASSSDTYGYTF.

In its sample, this clonotype was seen a few times. The chain recombines TRBV6-2 or TRBV6-3 with TRBJ1-5, with D tentatively TRBD1 (6 bases). This CDR3 is 16 amino acids long. Between the trimmed V and J ends, which lost 6 bases and 1 base, there was a span of 16 bases. The germline V gene encodes CDR1 MNHEY and CDR2 SVGEGT. The CDR3 is CASRNLQGRSNQPQHF. In DNA form, the CDR3 reads TGTGCCAGCAGAAACCTACAGGGTCGGAGCAATCAGCCCCAGCATTTT.

This clonotype has more than one count but fewer than ten. V and J are TRBV20-1 and TRBJ1-5; D is unresolved. V shed 2 bases and J shed 4 bases, with 9 bases lying between them. This CDR3 is 13 amino acids long. The germline gives CDR1 DFQATT, CDR2 SNEGSKA (reference sequence). The CDR3 DNA follows: TGCAGTGCTAGATTTGTTCAGAATCAGCCCCAGCATTTT. Encoded protein: CSARFVQNQPQHF.

J is TRBJ2-5 and V is TRBV10-2; D gene uncertain. Trimming took 0 bases from V and 1 from J, leaving 9 bases between them. Germline V gene lookup returns CDR1 WSHSY and CDR2 SAAADI. The CDR3 covers 15 residues. The CDR3 DNA reads as TGCGCCAGCAGTGAGTCGTGGGGTCTCCAAGAGACCCAGTACTTC. This codes for CASSESWGLQETQYF.

The chain employs TRBV7-8 and TRBJ2-1, with TRBD2 matching 11 bases. Per the germline V gene, CDR1 is SGHVS and CDR2 is FQNEAQ. V lost 3 bases and J lost 7; bases outside the gene matches: 2. CDR3 length equals 14 residues. This CDR3 is CASSFSGGANEQFF. The CDR3 DNA reads as TGTGCCAGCAGCTTTAGCGGGGGGGCGAATGAGCAGTTCTTC.

This clonotype was detected a few times. The J gene is TRBJ2-1, the V gene TRBV20-1; no firm D call. V was clipped by 3 bases and J by 3 bases, with 9 bases between them. CDR1 and CDR2 from the germline V gene are DFQATT and SNEGSKA (reference sequence). The CDR3 covers 13 residues. CDR3 DNA: TGCAGTGCTAGGGGTTGGGACTACAATGAGCAGTTCTTC. This sequence encodes CSARGWDYNEQFF.

The CDR3: CASSLWRGNEKLFF. DNA of the CDR3: TGTGCCAGCAGTTTATGGCGGGGTAATGAAAAACTGTTTTTT. The V call is TRBV12-3 or TRBV12-4, the J call TRBJ1-4; D ambiguous. V shed 2 bases and J shed 4 bases, with 8 bases lying between them. This CDR3 comprises 14 residues.

This chain uses TRBV7-2 with TRBJ1-2; D not certain. Germline CDR1 and CDR2: SGHTA and FQGNSA. Trimming left V 2 bases short and J 4 bases short, with 11 bases between. The CDR3 runs 14 residues. Here the CDR3 reads CASSLLAPSYGYTF. The CDR3, as DNA: TGTGCCAGCAGCTTACTTGCGCCTTCCTATGGCTACACCTTC.

This chain uses TRBV6-5 with TRBJ2-7, with 7 bases that match TRBD1. This CDR3 is built from 15 residues. Germline CDR1 is MNHEY and CDR2 is SVGAGI. V shed 5 bases, J shed 0 bases, and the junction held 7 bases outside the gene matches. CDR3 nucleotide sequence: TGTGCCAGCAGTAACCGACAGGGAAGCTCCTACGAGCAGTACTTC. Translating gives CASSNRQGSSYEQYF.

The chain joins TRBV20-1 to TRBJ1-1, with D possibly TRBD1 on 6 matching bases. Germline V CDR1 and CDR2: DFQATT, SNEGSKA (reference sequence). The CDR3 is made up of 13 amino acids. V lost 5 bases and J lost 4, with 14 bases in between. The CDR3 sequence is CSAPTGFGTEAFF. CDR3 sequence (DNA): TGCAGTGCTCCAACAGGGTTTGGCACTGAAGCTTTCTTT.

The J gene is TRBJ2-7, the V gene TRBV10-3; a possible D gene is TRBD1 (6 bases). The CDR3 covers 13 residues. The germline V gene encodes CDR1 ENHRY and CDR2 SYGVKD. Trimming stripped 5 bases from V and 3 bases from J, with 11 bases between. In DNA form, the CDR3 reads TGTGCCATCAGTCAGGGGCAAATCTACGAGCAGTACTTC. Protein: CAISQGQIYEQYF.

The table lists this clonotype with a few counts. CDR3 amino acids: CASSLGVRTANNEQFF. The CDR3 bases are TGTGCCAGCAGCTTAGGCGTTAGGACAGCCAACAATGAGCAGTTCTTC. The chain recombines TRBV7-8 with TRBJ2-1; perhaps TRBD1 as D (6 bases). The CDR3 covers 16 residues. Germline V gives CDR1 SGHVS, CDR2 FQNEAQ. V was trimmed by 1 base and J by 5 bases, leaving 15 bases between them.

The CDR3 sequence: CSPLAGPSYNEQFF. The CDR3 DNA is TGCAGTCCACTAGCGGGGCCCTCCTACAATGAGCAGTTCTTC. The chain employs TRBV20-1 and TRBJ2-1; 10 bases fit TRBD2. This CDR3 is built from 14 residues. The V segment lost 8 bases and the J segment 0 bases; nucleotides outside the gene matches: 4. Germline CDR1 DFQATT, CDR2 SNEGSKA (reference sequence).

The V gene is TRBV20-1, the J gene TRBJ1-6; D possibly corresponds to TRBD1 (5 bases). Trimming took off 0 bases at V and 0 bases at J, with 12 bases between the two ends. The CDR3 length is 17 residues. CDR1 is DFQATT and CDR2 is SNEGSKA in the germline V gene (reference sequence). The CDR3, as DNA: TGCAGTGCTAGAGATCATCAGGGTAGCTCCTATAATTCACCCCTCCACTTT. Amino acid sequence: CSARDHQGSSYNSPLHF.

The sample holds many counts of this clonotype. The CDR3 loop is CSARRETNSPLHF. For the CDR3, the DNA is TGCAGTGCTAGACGGGAAACGAATTCACCCCTCCACTTT. The V and J genes are TRBV20-1 and TRBJ1-6, with no clear D. The CDR3 totals 13 residues. V shed 2 bases and J shed 7 bases, with 9 bases lying between them. Germline assignment: CDR1 DFQATT and CDR2 SNEGSKA (reference sequence).

This clonotype was detected once. V usage is TRBV12-3 or TRBV12-4 and J usage is TRBJ1-4, with D possibly being TRBD1 (5 bases). The CDR3 has 12 residues. V was shortened by 7 bases and J by 12 bases, with 15 bases between the two germline ends. In DNA form, the CDR3 reads TGTGCCAGCAAGTTTGGGGGTGAGGAACTGTTTTTT. This gives the protein CASKFGGEELFF.

Only a few counts were recorded for this clonotype. The chain is built from TRBV5-6 and TRBJ2-2; the D call may be TRBD1 or TRBD2 (5 bases each). V lost 1 base, J lost 5 bases, and 9 bases lay in between. The CDR3 sequence is 14 residues long. CDR1 and CDR2 from the germline V gene are SGHDT and YYEEEE. As DNA, the CDR3 is TGTGCCAGCAGCTTGTGGTGGGGGACCGGGGAGCTGTTTTTT. It translates to CASSLWWGTGELFF.

The V gene is TRBV7-2, the J gene TRBJ1-1; D might be TRBD1 (5 bases). The CDR3 spans 16 residues. Trimming left V 0 bases short and J 1 base short, with 12 bases between. Germline CDR1 and CDR2: SGHTA and FQGNSA. CDR3 DNA sequence: TGTGCCAGCAGCTTAGCATGGGGACGGGGGAACACTGAAGCTTTCTTT. Protein sequence: CASSLAWGRGNTEAFF. Full variable domain (outside the CDR3, taken from reference TRBV7-2 and TRBJ1-1): GAGVSQSPSNKVTEKGKDVELRCDPISGHTALYWYRQSLGQGLEFLIYFQGNSAPDKSGLPSDRFSAERTGGSVSTLTIQRTQQEDSAVYLCASSLAWGRGNTEAFFGQGTRLTVV.

The CDR3 is CATSRDPYNEQFF. As DNA, the CDR3 is TGTGCCACCAGCAGAGACCCCTACAATGAGCAGTTCTTC. This chain uses TRBV15 with TRBJ2-1; no clear D gene. Trimming shortened V by 0 bases and J by 2 bases, and 2 bases separated the two germline ends. The germline gives CDR1 LNHNV, CDR2 YYDKDF (reference sequence). The CDR3 is made up of 13 amino acids.

The chain is built from TRBV5-5 and TRBJ1-1; D is uncertain. This CDR3 is built from 14 residues. Per germline, CDR1 SGHKS and CDR2 YYEKEE (reference sequence). V was clipped by 4 bases and J by 0 bases, with 10 bases between them. CDR3 bases: TGTGCCAGCAGCATTACGGACGTGAACACTGAAGCTTTCTTT. This translates into CASSITDVNTEAFF.

The chain uses TRBV15 and TRBJ1-3; D unclear. CDR1 and CDR2 (germline): LNHNV, YYDKDF (reference sequence). The CDR3 covers 16 residues. The V gene lost 3 bases and the J gene lost 0 bases, with 12 bases spanning the gap. Here the CDR3 reads CATSRAKVGSGNTIYF. CDR3 coding DNA: TGTGCCACCAGCAGGGCAAAAGTGGGCTCTGGAAACACCATATATTTT.

The V and J genes are TRBV7-9 and TRBJ2-5, with a weak D call TRBD2 (6 bases). Germline CDR1 reads SEHNR; CDR2 reads FQNEAQ (reference sequence). Trimming cost V 6 bases and J 2 bases, with 16 bases left between them. The CDR3 is made up of 15 amino acids. The CDR3 protein is CASSQPGLTQETQYF. As DNA, the CDR3 is TGTGCCAGCAGTCAACCGGGACTGACACAAGAGACCCAGTACTTC.